This is a list of T cell receptor beta chains from one sample in a study of immune evolution from preneoplasia to lung adenocarcinoma. Produced via immunoSEQ multiplex PCR; TCRdb's table is partial and in-frame only. The data contain tens of thousands of clones, roughly 80% of them singletons. Specimen: FFPE invasive lung adenocarcinoma tissue. These receptor sequences come from a person aged 55-75 years with lung adenocarcinoma. CDR3s include the opening cysteine and the closing phenylalanine or tryptophan. Clone sizes are given selectively: once, few, many, or a class where the clone is expanded.

clone size: once
V gene: TRBV18
J gene: TRBJ2-2
CDR3 protein: CASSPLGPGTPHTGELFF

clone size: .
V gene: TRBV6-6
J gene: TRBJ1-5
CDR3 protein: CASSYSGGAGQPQHF

clone size: once
V gene: TRBV9
J gene: TRBJ2-7
CDR3 protein: CASSVDQDYEQYF

clone size: .
V gene: TRBV5-4
J gene: TRBJ2-1
CDR3 protein: CASSPLSGTGNHNEQFF

clone size: .
V gene: TRBV6-4
J gene: TRBJ1-1
CDR3 protein: CASSDRQGEAFF

clone size: .
V gene: TRBV6-6
J gene: TRBJ1-2
CDR3 protein: CASRDTGLIYGYTF

clone size: .
V gene: TRBV5-4
J gene: TRBJ1-3
CDR3 protein: CASSPSADRGDLIYF

clone size: once
V gene: TRBV5-1
J gene: TRBJ2-5
CDR3 protein: CASLGRETQYF

clone size: few
V gene: TRBV25-1
J gene: TRBJ1-2
CDR3 protein: CASSEAGLNGYTF

clone size: .
V gene: TRBV5-4
J gene: TRBJ1-1
CDR3 protein: CASSPWTGNTEAFF

clone size: .
V gene: TRBV30
J gene: TRBJ2-7
CDR3 protein: CAWSPPRDSSYEQYF

clone size: .
V gene: TRBV27
J gene: TRBJ2-3
CDR3 protein: CASSLSQARTQYF

clone size: .
V gene: TRBV30
J gene: TRBJ2-1
CDR3 protein: CAWSTEKYNEQFF

clone size: .
V gene: TRBV5-1
J gene: TRBJ2-3
CDR3 protein: CASSLTGLGNTDTQYF

clone size: .
V gene: TRBV19
J gene: TRBJ2-5
CDR3 protein: CASSSKETETQYF

clone size: .
V gene: TRBV2
J gene: TRBJ2-1
CDR3 protein: CASTSGATYNEQFF

clone size: .
V gene: TRBV19
J gene: TRBJ1-4
CDR3 protein: CASSTGPGATNEKLFF

clone size: .
V gene: TRBV29-1
J gene: TRBJ2-7
CDR3 protein: CSVVTSGAYEQYF

clone size: once
V gene: TRBV11-2
J gene: TRBJ2-7
CDR3 protein: CASSVQQGVYEQYF

clone size: .
V gene: TRBV2
J gene: TRBJ2-7
CDR3 protein: CASALGWQGEQYF

clone size: .
V gene: TRBV2
J gene: TRBJ2-3
CDR3 protein: CASKADPGIGTQYF

clone size: .
V gene: TRBV11-3
J gene: TRBJ2-1
CDR3 protein: CASSLERPHNEQFF

clone size: .
V gene: TRBV19
J gene: TRBJ1-5
CDR3 protein: CASSIRQGVGNQPQHF

clone size: .
V gene: TRBV2
J gene: TRBJ1-3
CDR3 protein: CASRGDAGNTIYF

clone size: once
V gene: TRBV5-5
J gene: TRBJ2-2
CDR3 protein: CASSFFGGPGELFF

clone size: .
V gene: TRBV5-1
J gene: TRBJ2-5
CDR3 protein: CASSLVGETQYF

clone size: .
V gene: TRBV5-4
J gene: TRBJ1-4
CDR3 protein: CASSPTANSNEKLFF

clone size: .
V gene: TRBV4-1
J gene: TRBJ2-1
CDR3 protein: CASSPRSGVEQFF

clone size: .
V gene: TRBV28
J gene: TRBJ1-1
CDR3 protein: CASSSGEVGNTEAFF

clone size: few
V gene: TRBV2
J gene: TRBJ2-3
CDR3 protein: CASGGAEGITSTDTQYF

clone size: .
V gene: TRBV5-1
J gene: TRBJ2-1
CDR3 protein: CASSSDGSRDEQFF

clone size: .
V gene: TRBV5-1
J gene: TRBJ1-3
CDR3 protein: CASSWATRSSGNTIYF

clone size: .
V gene: TRBV5-1
J gene: TRBJ2-1
CDR3 protein: CASSLAIRANQFF

clone size: .
V gene: TRBV10-3
J gene: TRBJ2-5
CDR3 protein: CAIDGRLALKLDQETQYF

clone size: .
V gene: TRBV5-1
J gene: TRBJ2-3
CDR3 protein: CASSLAPQSPTDTQYF

clone size: .
V gene: TRBV7-3
J gene: TRBJ2-5
CDR3 protein: CASSLTGGETQYF

clone size: .
V gene: TRBV19
J gene: TRBJ2-2
CDR3 protein: CASKIPPTSGRLTGELFF

clone size: once
V gene: TRBV6-5
J gene: TRBJ2-7
CDR3 protein: CASRPNSGSYEQYF

clone size: .
V gene: TRBV7-9
J gene: TRBJ2-2
CDR3 protein: CASSQTATNTGELFF

clone size: .
V gene: TRBV6-1
J gene: TRBJ1-2
CDR3 protein: CASSERLYGYTF

clone size: .
V gene: TRBV28
J gene: TRBJ2-1
CDR3 protein: CASRTGTSGNNEQFF

clone size: .
V gene: TRBV5-1
J gene: TRBJ1-2
CDR3 protein: CASSLDSTRSYGYTF

clone size: .
V gene: TRBV9
J gene: TRBJ2-2
CDR3 protein: CASTPEGQANTGELFF

clone size: .
V gene: TRBV7-2
J gene: TRBJ2-7
CDR3 protein: CASSPNSIRGEQYF

clone size: .
V gene: TRBV27
J gene: TRBJ2-1
CDR3 protein: CASSKVSGRSYNEQFF

clone size: .
V gene: TRBV6-5
J gene: TRBJ2-1
CDR3 protein: CASSPTRFYNEQFF

clone size: once
V gene: TRBV5-1
J gene: TRBJ1-1
CDR3 protein: CASSLAQGGGEAFF

clone size: .
V gene: TRBV2
J gene: TRBJ2-3
CDR3 protein: CASTRGSSSTDTQYF

clone size: .
V gene: TRBV2
J gene: TRBJ2-5
CDR3 protein: CASSRDYQETQYF

clone size: .
V gene: TRBV5-1
J gene: TRBJ2-2
CDR3 protein: CASSSSSAHTGELFF

clone size: .
V gene: TRBV5-1
J gene: TRBJ1-5
CDR3 protein: CASSLGGFNQPQHF

clone size: .
V gene: TRBV27
J gene: TRBJ2-7
CDR3 protein: CASSFRSEPQYF